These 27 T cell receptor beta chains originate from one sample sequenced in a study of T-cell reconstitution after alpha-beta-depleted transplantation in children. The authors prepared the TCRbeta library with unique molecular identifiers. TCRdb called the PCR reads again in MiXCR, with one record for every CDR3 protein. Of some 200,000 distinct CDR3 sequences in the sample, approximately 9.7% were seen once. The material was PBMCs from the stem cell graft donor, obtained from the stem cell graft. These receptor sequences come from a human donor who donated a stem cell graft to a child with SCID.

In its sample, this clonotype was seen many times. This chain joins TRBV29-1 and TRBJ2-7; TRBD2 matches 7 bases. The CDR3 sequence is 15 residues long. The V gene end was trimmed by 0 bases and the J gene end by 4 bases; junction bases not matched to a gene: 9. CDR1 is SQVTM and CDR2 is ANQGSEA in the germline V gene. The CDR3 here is CSVEDQTGGRYEQYF. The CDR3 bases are TGCAGCGTTGAAGATCAAACGGGGGGTAGGTACGAGCAGTACTTC.

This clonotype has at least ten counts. CDR3 in DNA: TGTGCCAGCAGTAAAGCGGGACAGGGGCGATGGGCCCTCCACTTT. Translated: CASSKAGQGRWALHF. The chain joins TRBV11-2 to TRBJ1-6, with 10 bases aligning to TRBD1. Germline V gene sequence: CDR1 SGHAT, CDR2 FQNNGV. V shed 6 bases and J 14 bases; nucleotides not matched to a gene: 13. CDR3 length: 15 residues. Together with reference TRBV11-2 and TRBJ1-6, the CDR3 gives the full variable domain: EAGVAQSPRYKIIEKRQSVAFWCNPISGHATLYWYQQILGQGPKLLIQFQNNGVVDDSQLPKDRFSAERLKGVDSTLKIQPAKLEDSAVYLCASSKAGQGRWALHFGNGTRLTVT.

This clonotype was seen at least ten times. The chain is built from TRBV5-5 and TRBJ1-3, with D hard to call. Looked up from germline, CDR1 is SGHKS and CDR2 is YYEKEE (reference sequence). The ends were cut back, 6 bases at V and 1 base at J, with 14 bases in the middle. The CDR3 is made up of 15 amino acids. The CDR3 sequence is CASTRSGRSGNTIYF. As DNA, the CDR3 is TGTGCCAGCACCAGGTCCGGGAGATCTGGAAACACCATATATTTT.

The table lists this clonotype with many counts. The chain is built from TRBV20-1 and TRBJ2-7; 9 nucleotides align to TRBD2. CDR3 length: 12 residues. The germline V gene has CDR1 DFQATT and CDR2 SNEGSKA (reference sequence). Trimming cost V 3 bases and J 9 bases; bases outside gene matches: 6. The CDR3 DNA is TGCAGTGCTAGTAAAGCGGGGGGATGGCAGTACTTC. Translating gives CSASKAGGWQYF.

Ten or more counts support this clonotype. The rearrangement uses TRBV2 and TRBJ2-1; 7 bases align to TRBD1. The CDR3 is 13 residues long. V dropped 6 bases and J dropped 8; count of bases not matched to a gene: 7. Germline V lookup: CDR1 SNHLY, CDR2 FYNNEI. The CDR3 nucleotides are TGTGCCAGCAGCCGCGCCACAGGGGATGAGCAGTTCTTC. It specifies CASSRATGDEQFF.

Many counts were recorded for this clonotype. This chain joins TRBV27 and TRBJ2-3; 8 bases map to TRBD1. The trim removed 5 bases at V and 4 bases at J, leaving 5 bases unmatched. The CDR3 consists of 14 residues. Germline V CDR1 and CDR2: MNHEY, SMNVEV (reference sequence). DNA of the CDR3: TGTGCCAGCAGTGCAGGGGGCGCGCCAGATACGCAGTATTTT. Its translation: CASSAGGAPDTQYF.

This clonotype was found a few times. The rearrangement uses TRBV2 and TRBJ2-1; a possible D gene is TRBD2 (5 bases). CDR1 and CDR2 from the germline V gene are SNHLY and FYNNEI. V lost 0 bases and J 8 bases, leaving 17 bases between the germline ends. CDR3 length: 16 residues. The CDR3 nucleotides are TGTGCCAGCAGTGAAGCGCTTCGGCTAGCTAAAGATGAGCAGTTCTTC. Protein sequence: CASSEALRLAKDEQFF.

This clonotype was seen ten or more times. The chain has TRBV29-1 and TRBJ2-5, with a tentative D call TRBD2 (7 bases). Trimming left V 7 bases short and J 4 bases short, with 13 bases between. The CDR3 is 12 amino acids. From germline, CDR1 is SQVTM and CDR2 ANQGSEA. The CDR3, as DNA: TGCAGCGGAGGGGGGGCCTCAGAGACCCAGTACTTC. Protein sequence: CSGGGASETQYF.

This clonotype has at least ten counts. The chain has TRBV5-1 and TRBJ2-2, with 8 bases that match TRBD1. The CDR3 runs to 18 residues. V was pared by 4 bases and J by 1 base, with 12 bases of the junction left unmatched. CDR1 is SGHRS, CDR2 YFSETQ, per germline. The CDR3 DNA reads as TGCGCCAGCAGCAACGTGACCTGGACAGGGATGAACACCGGGGAGCTGTTTTTT. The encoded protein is CASSNVTWTGMNTGELFF.

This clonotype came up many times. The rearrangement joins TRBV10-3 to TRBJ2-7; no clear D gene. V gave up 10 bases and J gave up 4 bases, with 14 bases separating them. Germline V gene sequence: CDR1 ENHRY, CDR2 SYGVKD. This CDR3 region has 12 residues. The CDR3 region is CATFSGGYEQYF. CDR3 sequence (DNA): TGTGCCACCTTCTCAGGTGGGTACGAGCAGTACTTC.

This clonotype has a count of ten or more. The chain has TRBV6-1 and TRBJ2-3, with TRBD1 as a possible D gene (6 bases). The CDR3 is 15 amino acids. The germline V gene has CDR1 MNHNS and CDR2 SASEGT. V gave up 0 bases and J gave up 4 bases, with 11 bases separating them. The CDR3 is CASSEASTGSDTQYF. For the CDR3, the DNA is TGTGCCAGCAGTGAAGCATCCACAGGGTCAGATACGCAGTATTTT.

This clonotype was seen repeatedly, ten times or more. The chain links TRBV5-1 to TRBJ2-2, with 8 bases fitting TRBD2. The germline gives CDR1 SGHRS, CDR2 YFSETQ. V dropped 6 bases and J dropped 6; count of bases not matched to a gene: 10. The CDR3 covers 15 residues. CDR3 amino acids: CASTYGGAPSGELFF. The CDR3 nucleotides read TGCGCCAGCACCTACGGGGGGGCTCCTTCCGGGGAGCTGTTTTTT. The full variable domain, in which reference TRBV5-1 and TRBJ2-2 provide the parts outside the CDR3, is KAGVTQTPRYLIKTRGQQVTLSCSPISGHRSVSWYQQTPGQGLQFLFEYFSETQRNKGNFPGRFSGRQFSNSRSEMNVSTLELGDSALYLCASTYGGAPSGELFFGEGSRLTVL.

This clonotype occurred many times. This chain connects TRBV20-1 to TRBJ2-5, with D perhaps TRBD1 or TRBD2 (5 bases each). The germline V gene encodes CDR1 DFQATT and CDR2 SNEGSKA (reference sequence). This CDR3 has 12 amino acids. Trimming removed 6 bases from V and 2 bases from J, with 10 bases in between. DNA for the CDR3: TGCAGTGCAAACGGGGCGCAAGAGACCCAGTACTTC. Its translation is CSANGAQETQYF.

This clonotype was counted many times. CDR3 protein: CSVSRGVPNTGELFF. CDR3 nucleotide sequence: TGCAGTGTCTCGAGAGGGGTCCCGAACACCGGGGAGCTGTTTTTT. This rearrangement joins TRBV20-1 to TRBJ2-2; D assignment may be TRBD1 or TRBD2 (5 bases each). In germline, CDR1 is DFQATT, CDR2 SNEGSKA (reference sequence). CDR3 length: 15 amino acids. The germline V and J ends were trimmed by 7 bases and 0 bases, with 15 bases remaining between them.

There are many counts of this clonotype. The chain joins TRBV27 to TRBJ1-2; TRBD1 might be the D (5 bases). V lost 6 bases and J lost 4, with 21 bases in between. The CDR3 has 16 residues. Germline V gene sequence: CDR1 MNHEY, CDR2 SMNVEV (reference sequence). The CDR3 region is CASSATPRVGGYGYTF. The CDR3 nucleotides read TGTGCCAGCAGCGCAACCCCCAGGGTCGGAGGCTATGGCTACACCTTC.

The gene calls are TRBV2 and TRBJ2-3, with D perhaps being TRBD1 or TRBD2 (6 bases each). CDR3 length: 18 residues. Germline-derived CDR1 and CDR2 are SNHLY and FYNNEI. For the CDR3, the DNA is TGTACCTTCTGTTCTAGGAGGGGTTCTGGGGGCGCGGCAGATACGCAGTATTTT. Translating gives CTFCSRRGSGGAADTQYF.

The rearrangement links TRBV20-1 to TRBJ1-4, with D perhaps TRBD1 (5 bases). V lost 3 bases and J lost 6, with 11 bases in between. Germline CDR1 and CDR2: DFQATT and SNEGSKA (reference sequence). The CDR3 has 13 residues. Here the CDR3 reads CSARPGWYEKLFF. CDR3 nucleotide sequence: TGCAGTGCTAGGCCAGGGTGGTATGAAAAACTGTTTTTT.

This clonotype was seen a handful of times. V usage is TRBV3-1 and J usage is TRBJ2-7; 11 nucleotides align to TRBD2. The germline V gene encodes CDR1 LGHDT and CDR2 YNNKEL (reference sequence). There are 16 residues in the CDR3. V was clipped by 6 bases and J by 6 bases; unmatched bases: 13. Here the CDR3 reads CASSILAGGPTSEQYF. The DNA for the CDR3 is TGTGCCAGCAGTATTCTAGCGGGGGGCCCGACCTCCGAGCAGTACTTC.

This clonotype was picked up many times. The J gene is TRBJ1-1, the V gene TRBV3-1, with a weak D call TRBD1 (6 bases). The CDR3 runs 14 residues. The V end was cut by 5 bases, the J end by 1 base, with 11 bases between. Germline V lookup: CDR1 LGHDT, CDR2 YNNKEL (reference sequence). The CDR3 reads CASSNGQQNTEAFF. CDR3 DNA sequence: TGTGCCAGCAGCAACGGACAGCAGAACACTGAAGCTTTCTTT.

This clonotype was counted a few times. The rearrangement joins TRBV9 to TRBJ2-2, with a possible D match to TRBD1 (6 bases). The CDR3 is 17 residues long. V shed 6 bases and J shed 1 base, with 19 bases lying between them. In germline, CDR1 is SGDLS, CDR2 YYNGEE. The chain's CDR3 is CASTRGWGQGNTGELFF. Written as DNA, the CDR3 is TGTGCCAGCACCAGGGGTTGGGGGCAGGGGAACACCGGGGAGCTGTTTTTT.

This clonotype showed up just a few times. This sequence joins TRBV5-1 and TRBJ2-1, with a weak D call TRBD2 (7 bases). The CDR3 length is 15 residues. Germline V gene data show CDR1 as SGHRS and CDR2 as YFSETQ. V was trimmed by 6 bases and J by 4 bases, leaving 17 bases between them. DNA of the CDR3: TGCGCCAGCACCCTGGGGGGGGCGGCTTACAATGAGCAGTTCTTC. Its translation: CASTLGGAAYNEQFF.

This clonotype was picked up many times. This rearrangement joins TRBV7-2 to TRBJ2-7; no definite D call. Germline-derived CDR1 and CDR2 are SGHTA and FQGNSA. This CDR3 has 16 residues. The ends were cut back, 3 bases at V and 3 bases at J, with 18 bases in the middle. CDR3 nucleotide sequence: TGTGCCAGCAGCTTGGGGTCCGTTAGGGCAGGCTACGAGCAGTACTTC. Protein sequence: CASSLGSVRAGYEQYF.

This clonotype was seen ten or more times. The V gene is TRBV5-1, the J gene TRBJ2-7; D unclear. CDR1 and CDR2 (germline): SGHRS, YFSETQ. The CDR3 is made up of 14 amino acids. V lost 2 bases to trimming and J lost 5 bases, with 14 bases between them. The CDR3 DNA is TGCGCCAGCAGCTTCTCGGATCTCGCCAACGAGCAGTACTTC. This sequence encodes CASSFSDLANEQYF.

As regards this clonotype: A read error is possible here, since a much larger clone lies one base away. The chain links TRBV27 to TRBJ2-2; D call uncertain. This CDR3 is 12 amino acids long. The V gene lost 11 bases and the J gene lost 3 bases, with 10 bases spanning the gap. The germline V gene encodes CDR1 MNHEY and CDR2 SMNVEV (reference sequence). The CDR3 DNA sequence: TGTGCCGGTACTGCTTACACCGGGGAGCTGTTTTTT. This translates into CAGTAYTGELFF.

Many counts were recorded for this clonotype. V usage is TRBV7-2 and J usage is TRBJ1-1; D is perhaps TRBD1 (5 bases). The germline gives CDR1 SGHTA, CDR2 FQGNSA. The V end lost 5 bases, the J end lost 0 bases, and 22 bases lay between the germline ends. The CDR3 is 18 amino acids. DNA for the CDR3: TGTGCCAGCAGCCCCCCGGGACGGACTATGGTATTGAACACTGAAGCTTTCTTT. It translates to CASSPPGRTMVLNTEAFF.

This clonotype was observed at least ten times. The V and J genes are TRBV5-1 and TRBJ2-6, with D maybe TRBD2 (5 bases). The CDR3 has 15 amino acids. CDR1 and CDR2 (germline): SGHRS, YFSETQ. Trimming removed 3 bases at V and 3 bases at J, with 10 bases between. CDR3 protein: CASSWAGDGANVLTF. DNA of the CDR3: TGCGCCAGCAGCTGGGCCGGGGATGGGGCCAACGTCCTGACTTTC.

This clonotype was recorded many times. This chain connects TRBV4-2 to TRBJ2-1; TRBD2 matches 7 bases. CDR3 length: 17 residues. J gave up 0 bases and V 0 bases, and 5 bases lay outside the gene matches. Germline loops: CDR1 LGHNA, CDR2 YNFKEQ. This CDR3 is CASSQDPGGGSYNEQFF. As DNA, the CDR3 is TGTGCCAGCAGCCAAGATCCTGGGGGGGGCTCCTACAATGAGCAGTTCTTC.